This is a list of T cell receptor beta chains from one sample in a study of T cells in localized non-small cell lung cancer. Libraries were prepared by immunoSEQ multiplex PCR; TCRdb keeps only in-frame clonotypes and omits some of them. The sample has approximately 1,800 clones; around 22% are singletons. The input for sequencing was normal lung tissue next to the tumor, taken before any cancer treatment. These receptors were obtained from a male donor aged 60 or over with stage I lung adenocarcinoma. Each CDR3 is given with its conserved first and last residue. D genes are given only for firm matches. Clone size is not always given. Where it is, it says once, few, many or a class for expanded clones.

clone_size: -; v_call: TRBV6-8; j_call: TRBJ2-3; d_call: TRBD2; cdr3_aa: CASTQRSSGGGTDTQYF; cdr3_nt: TGTGCCAGCACCCAGAGGTCTAGCGGGGGGGGGACAGATACGCAGTATTTT
clone_size: -; v_call: TRBV12-2; j_call: TRBJ1-6; d_call: -; cdr3_aa: CATVTGFSYNSPLHF; cdr3_nt: TGTGCCACCGTGACAGGCTTCTCCTATAATTCACCCCTCCACTTT
clone_size: large; v_call: TRBV6-8; j_call: TRBJ2-1; d_call: -; cdr3_aa: CASSYDLLGNEQFF; cdr3_nt: TGTGCCAGCAGTTACGATTTATTGGGGAATGAGCAGTTCTTC
clone_size: -; v_call: TRBV19; j_call: TRBJ2-7; d_call: TRBD1; cdr3_aa: CASSSGQGSEQYF; cdr3_nt: TGTGCCAGTAGTTCGGGACAGGGAAGCGAGCAGTACTTC
clone_size: few; v_call: TRBV6-8; j_call: TRBJ2-7; d_call: TRBD1; cdr3_aa: CASWDRGDEQYF; cdr3_nt: TGTGCCAGCTGGGACAGGGGTGACGAGCAGTACTTC
clone_size: few; v_call: TRBV11-3; j_call: TRBJ2-6; d_call: -; cdr3_aa: CASSGARAFSGANVLTF; cdr3_nt: TGTGCCAGCAGCGGGGCCCGGGCCTTCTCTGGGGCCAACGTCCTGACTTTC
clone_size: -; v_call: TRBV11-3; j_call: TRBJ1-4; d_call: -; cdr3_aa: CASSFFSGLQNEKLFF; cdr3_nt: TGTGCCAGCAGCTTTTTTTCGGGCCTCCAAAATGAAAAACTGTTTTTT
clone_size: few; v_call: TRBV15; j_call: TRBJ1-4; d_call: TRBD1; cdr3_aa: CATSSSGGREKLFF; cdr3_nt: TGTGCCACCAGCAGTTCAGGGGGAAGGGAAAAACTGTTTTTT
clone_size: -; v_call: TRBV6-8; j_call: TRBJ2-1; d_call: TRBD2; cdr3_aa: CASSDSGGPVGHEQFF; cdr3_nt: TGTGCCAGCAGTGACTCGGGGGGGCCTGTGGGACATGAGCAGTTCTTC
clone_size: -; v_call: TRBV30; j_call: TRBJ1-4; d_call: -; cdr3_aa: CAWSGDGGNEKLFF; cdr3_nt: TGTGCCTGGAGTGGGGACGGGGGGAATGAAAAACTGTTTTTT
clone_size: -; v_call: TRBV29-1; j_call: TRBJ2-3; d_call: TRBD1; cdr3_aa: CSGYRGSTDTQYF; cdr3_nt: TGCAGCGGATACAGGGGTAGCACAGATACGCAGTATTTT
clone_size: -; v_call: TRBV19; j_call: TRBJ1-3; d_call: TRBD1; cdr3_aa: CASSTRQGTGNTIYF; cdr3_nt: TGTGCCAGTAGTACCCGACAGGGGACTGGAAACACCATATATTTT
clone_size: -; v_call: TRBV6-8; j_call: TRBJ2-3; d_call: -; cdr3_aa: CASSPDPDTQYF; cdr3_nt: TGTGCCAGCAGCCCGGACCCAGATACGCAGTATTTT
clone_size: -; v_call: TRBV10-3; j_call: TRBJ1-2; d_call: TRBD1; cdr3_aa: CASVGQGALGYTF; cdr3_nt: TGTGCCTCGGTCGGACAGGGGGCGCTGGGCTACACCTTC
clone_size: -; v_call: TRBV11-3; j_call: TRBJ1-1; d_call: TRBD1; cdr3_aa: CASSLARDRGRNTEAFF; cdr3_nt: TGTGCCAGCAGCTTGGCCCGGGACAGGGGGCGAAACACTGAAGCTTTCTTT
clone_size: medium-sized; v_call: TRBV9; j_call: TRBJ2-3; d_call: -; cdr3_aa: CASSVEGWGEMFTDTQYF; cdr3_nt: TGTGCCAGCAGCGTAGAGGGGTGGGGGGAAATGTTCACAGATACGCAGTATTTT
clone_size: few; v_call: TRBV9; j_call: TRBJ2-5; d_call: -; cdr3_aa: CASSLFTEETQYF; cdr3_nt: TGTGCCAGCAGCTTATTTACAGAAGAGACCCAGTACTTC
clone_size: few; v_call: TRBV6-8; j_call: TRBJ1-5; d_call: -; cdr3_aa: CASSYSNSNQPQHF; cdr3_nt: TGTGCCAGCAGTTACTCGAATAGCAATCAGCCCCAGCATTTT
clone_size: once; v_call: TRBV29-1; j_call: TRBJ2-7; d_call: TRBD1; cdr3_aa: CSATMYGTGGLEQYF; cdr3_nt: TGCAGCGCCACCATGTACGGGACAGGGGGCCTCGAGCAGTACTTC
clone_size: -; v_call: TRBV5-1; j_call: TRBJ2-7; d_call: TRBD1; cdr3_aa: CASSLGIAGGLRQRTYEQYF; cdr3_nt: TGCGCCAGCAGCTTGGGAATTGCAGGGGGCCTCCGTCAAAGGACCTACGAGCAGTACTTC
clone_size: -; v_call: TRBV15; j_call: TRBJ2-2; d_call: -; cdr3_aa: CATSILQGPTGELFF; cdr3_nt: TGTGCCACCAGCATCCTCCAGGGGCCCACCGGGGAGCTGTTTTTT